This entry lists 28 T cell receptor beta chains sequenced from one sample in a study of T cell repertoires in cytomegalovirus infection. TCRdb reprocessed the reads with MiXCR, giving one entry per CDR3 protein. The sample shows a few hundred thousand distinct CDR3 sequences, about 17% of them seen only once. Input material: CD8+ T cells from PBMCs. These receptors all stem from a human donor in good health (CMV status not recorded). Some clones in this sample may be carry-over from other donors' samples.

As regards this clonotype: One junction end does not reproduce the germline sequence, and a read error may be involved. The genes are TRBV27 and TRBJ2-2; tentative D call: TRBD2 (5 bases). CDR1 MNHEY and CDR2 SMNVEV come from the germline V gene (reference sequence). The CDR3 runs 12 residues. The CDR3 nucleotides read TGTGCCAGCAGTTTAAACACCGGGGAGCTGTCTTTT. Its translation is CASSLNTGELSF.

This clonotype was counted a few times. This sequence joins TRBV19 and TRBJ1-2; D might be TRBD1 (6 bases). The V gene lost 5 bases and the J gene lost 0 bases, with 10 bases spanning the gap. The V gene's germline CDR1 is LNHDA and CDR2 SQIVND (reference sequence). This CDR3 spans 14 amino acids. Here the CDR3 reads CASSGAGANYGYTF. CDR3 bases: TGTGCCAGTAGTGGGGCAGGGGCTAACTATGGCTACACCTTC.

This clonotype was found many times. This chain uses TRBV7-2 with TRBJ2-5, with a possible D match to TRBD2 (5 bases). CDR3 length: 16 amino acids. Germline V gene data show CDR1 as SGHTA and CDR2 as FQGNSA. With 1 base removed from V and 1 base from J, the gap between germline ends came to 13 bases. The CDR3 DNA reads as TGTGCCAGCAGCTTAGACCCCCGGACTTCCCAAGAGACCCAGTACTTC. Its protein product is CASSLDPRTSQETQYF.

In its sample, this clonotype was seen many times. This chain uses TRBV7-8 with TRBJ2-3; D gene uncertain. The CDR3 totals 12 residues. Trimming pared 5 bases from V and 4 bases from J, leaving 7 bases between. The germline V gene encodes CDR1 SGHVS and CDR2 FQNEAQ. CDR3 sequence reads: CASSLTPDTQYF. Here the CDR3 DNA reads TGTGCCAGCAGCCTAACGCCAGATACGCAGTATTTT.

This clonotype was picked up many times. V usage is TRBV7-8 and J usage is TRBJ2-7, with D possibly matching TRBD1 (5 bases). V was cut by 0 bases and J by 0 bases, with 12 bases left in between. This CDR3 is 16 amino acids long. The germline V gene has CDR1 SGHVS and CDR2 FQNEAQ. The CDR3 sequence: CASSLAGRVSSYEQYF. In nucleotides, the CDR3 is TGTGCCAGCAGCTTAGCAGGCAGGGTGAGCTCCTACGAGCAGTACTTC.

This clonotype showed up many times. This sequence joins TRBV7-9 and TRBJ1-1; D may be TRBD1 (5 bases). The CDR3 is made up of 15 amino acids. The germline CDR1 and CDR2 sequences are SEHNR and FQNEAQ (reference sequence). With 4 bases removed from V and 8 bases from J, the gap between germline ends came to 20 bases. For the CDR3, the DNA is TGTGCCAGCAGCTCCGAACAGTTGGGGGTGACCGAAGCTTTCTTT. Translating gives CASSSEQLGVTEAFF.

The count of this clonotype is one. The chain couples TRBV29-1 to TRBJ2-2; the D is unclear. Trimming pared 4 bases from V and 1 base from J, leaving 4 bases between. Germline V lookup: CDR1 SQVTM, CDR2 ANQGSEA. The CDR3 covers 12 residues. The CDR3 loop is CSVVGNTGELFF. In nucleotides, the CDR3 is TGCAGCGTTGTAGGGAACACCGGGGAGCTGTTTTTT.

This clonotype has a handful of counts. V and J are TRBV2 and TRBJ1-5; possibly TRBD1 for D (5 bases). The V gene lost 6 bases and the J gene lost 2 bases, with 17 bases spanning the gap. CDR3 size: 16 residues. Germline lookup yields CDR1 SNHLY and CDR2 FYNNEI. CDR3 amino acids: CASSGGPPGGNQPQHF. CDR3 nucleotide sequence: TGTGCCAGCAGCGGGGGTCCACCCGGGGGCAATCAGCCCCAGCATTTT.

The chain carries TRBV29-1 and TRBJ2-5; TRBD1 aligns across 12 bases. The CDR3 spans 16 residues. Losses at the gene ends were 1 base for V and 5 bases for J; bases not matched to a gene: 8. Germline V gene lookup returns CDR1 SQVTM and CDR2 ANQGSEA. The CDR3 region has the DNA TGCAGCGTTGAAGGGGGACAGGGGGCGTATTGGGAGACCCAGTACTTC. This gives the protein CSVEGGQGAYWETQYF.

This clonotype showed up many times. The rearrangement links TRBV6-1 to TRBJ1-5, with D possibly matching TRBD1 (5 bases). The V end lost 5 bases, the J end lost 11 bases, and 25 bases lay between the germline ends. The germline gives CDR1 MNHNS, CDR2 SASEGT. The CDR3 sequence is 16 residues long. CDR3 bases: TGTGCCAGCAGTACGGGACTCCTGAGGAAATCATGGGCCCAGCATTTT. Amino acid sequence: CASSTGLLRKSWAQHF.

CDR3 nucleotide sequence: TGTGCCAGCAATCCCTCGGGTCCCGACAATGAGCAGTTCTTC. Protein: CASNPSGPDNEQFF. The chain employs TRBV6-2 or TRBV6-3 and TRBJ2-1; D ambiguous. Per germline, CDR1 MNHEY and CDR2 SVGEGT. There are 14 residues in the CDR3. With 7 bases removed from V and 5 bases from J, the gap between germline ends came to 15 bases.

Regarding this clonotype: One base away lies a much larger clone, so this may be a sequencing read error. The V and J genes are TRBV6-1 and TRBJ1-4; D gene unclear. CDR1 is MNHNS and CDR2 is SASEGT in the germline V gene. This CDR3 contains 16 residues. The chain's CDR3 is CANSTSPWGTNEKLFF. CDR3 nucleotide sequence: TGTGCCAACAGTACCTCACCGTGGGGAACTAATGAAAAACTGTTTTTT.

This clonotype was seen a few times. J is TRBJ2-5 and V is TRBV25-1; D remains ambiguous. Trimming took off 1 base at V and 5 bases at J, with 23 bases between the two ends. Germline lookup yields CDR1 MGHDK and CDR2 SYGVNS. The length of the CDR3 is 18 residues. The CDR3 bases are TGTGCCAGCAGTGAATCCCCCGCGGTATTTACCAGGTTGGAGACCCAGTACTTC. Its protein is CASSESPAVFTRLETQYF.

The chain links TRBV6-2 or TRBV6-3 to TRBJ2-3; TRBD2 might be the D (5 bases). The CDR3 runs 13 residues. Trimming removed 5 bases at V and 6 bases at J, with 12 bases between. Per the germline V gene, CDR1 is MNHEY and CDR2 is SVGEGT. The CDR3 DNA follows: TGTGCCAGCAGTCGCGGCGGGTTTGATACGCAGTATTTT. This encodes CASSRGGFDTQYF.

This clonotype was counted many times. The chain joins TRBV6-2 or TRBV6-3 to TRBJ2-7; D is unclear. V was pared by 2 bases and J by 4 bases, with 9 bases between. The CDR3 totals 13 residues. Per germline, CDR1 MNHEY and CDR2 SVGEGT. The CDR3 sequence is CASSYQGLYEQYF. In nucleotides, the CDR3 is TGTGCCAGCAGTTACCAAGGTCTGTACGAGCAGTACTTC.

This clonotype has only a few counts. The chain is built from TRBV2 and TRBJ2-7; no reliable D call. V was trimmed by 1 base and J by 1 base, leaving 8 bases between them. This CDR3 is 14 amino acids long. Germline-derived CDR1 and CDR2 are SNHLY and FYNNEI. This CDR3 reads CASSEEASSYEQYF. The CDR3 DNA sequence: TGTGCCAGCAGTGAAGAAGCGTCTTCCTACGAGCAGTACTTC.

This clonotype was observed many times. Mismatch with germline at one junction end may stem from a read error. The rearrangement uses TRBV5-5 and TRBJ1-5; no reliable D call. Germline loops: CDR1 SGHKS, CDR2 YYEKEE (reference sequence). This CDR3 has 13 amino acids. CDR3 sequence reads: CASSLALTQPQHF. CDR3 nucleotides: TGTGCCAGCAGTTTGGCCCTAACCCAGCCCCAGCATTTT. Supplemented by reference TRBV5-5 and TRBJ1-5, the full variable domain reads DAGVTQSPTHLIKTRGQQVTLRCSPISGHKSVSWYQQVLGQGPQFIFQYYEKEERGRGNFPDRFSARQFPNYSSELNVNALLLGDSALYLCASSLALTQPQHFGDGTRLSIL.

The CDR3 loop reads CASSEFGVEQYF. CDR3 in DNA: TGTGCCAGCAGTGAATTTGGGGTCGAGCAGTACTTC. The chain uses TRBV6-1 and TRBJ2-7, with D unresolved. Germline V gene data show CDR1 as MNHNS and CDR2 as SASEGT. V was pared by 2 bases and J by 6 bases, with 8 bases between. The CDR3 contains 12 residues.

This clonotype was seen more than once but under ten times. The rearrangement links TRBV29-1 to TRBJ2-4, with TRBD2 matching 7 bases. V trimming: 4 bases; J trimming: 8 bases; junction bases outside the gene matches: 11. The CDR3 length is 14 residues. Germline V gene data show CDR1 as SQVTM and CDR2 as ANQGSEA. This chain's CDR3 is CSVGKDGLGDIQYF. CDR3 coding DNA: TGCAGCGTTGGGAAGGACGGACTAGGGGACATTCAGTACTTC.

This clonotype occurred many times. The chain couples TRBV7-9 to TRBJ1-1, with D unresolved. Looked up from germline, CDR1 is SEHNR and CDR2 is FQNEAQ (reference sequence). This CDR3 has 16 residues. Trimming removed 5 bases from V and 0 bases from J, with 16 bases in between. CDR3: CASSPLDGPMNTEAFF. The CDR3 DNA reads as TGTGCCAGCAGCCCCCTTGACGGACCCATGAACACTGAAGCTTTCTTT.

This clonotype was observed a handful of times. The chain uses TRBV20-1 and TRBJ2-5; 8 nucleotides agree with TRBD2. The V and J ends lost 0 bases and 0 bases, in that order; junction bases with no gene match: 12. Germline CDR1 and CDR2: DFQATT and SNEGSKA (reference sequence). The CDR3 is made up of 18 amino acids. This CDR3 is CSARDPSGILADQETQYF. DNA for the CDR3: TGCAGTGCTAGAGATCCATCAGGCATACTAGCGGACCAAGAGACCCAGTACTTC.

This clonotype occurred many times. V usage is TRBV6-1 and J usage is TRBJ1-1; TRBD1 agrees at 8 bases. This CDR3 comprises 14 residues. Germline V lookup: CDR1 MNHNS, CDR2 SASEGT. V was pared by 5 bases and J by 4 bases, with 6 bases of the junction left unmatched. CDR3 DNA: TGTGCCAGCAGTTCGGACAGGGAGGTCACTGAAGCTTTCTTT. Its protein is CASSSDREVTEAFF.

The J gene is TRBJ2-3, the V gene TRBV27; TRBD2 matches at 13 bases. CDR3 length: 16 residues. Germline V lookup: CDR1 MNHEY, CDR2 SMNVEV (reference sequence). J was trimmed by 4 bases and V by 6 bases; bases with no gene match: 7. This CDR3 reads CASSFYTSGGADTQYF. CDR3 DNA: TGTGCCAGCAGCTTCTACACTAGCGGGGGGGCAGATACGCAGTATTTT.

This clonotype was detected only a few times. The genes are TRBV14 and TRBJ2-3, with 9 bases fitting TRBD1. V lost 0 bases to trimming and J lost 2 bases; unmatched junction nucleotides: 9. This CDR3 is 18 amino acids long. Germline lookup yields CDR1 SGHDN and CDR2 FVKESK. Written as DNA, the CDR3 is TGTGCCAGCAGCCAAGAAATCCCAGGGACAGGGTACACAGATACGCAGTATTTT. This sequence encodes CASSQEIPGTGYTDTQYF.

This clonotype showed up many times. The chain recombines TRBV28 with TRBJ2-7, with D unclear. CDR3 length: 13 residues. The V end lost 6 bases, the J end lost 4 bases, and 13 bases lay between the germline ends. The V gene's germline CDR1 is MDHEN and CDR2 SYDVKM. The CDR3: CASSPLGPYEQYF. The CDR3 nucleotides read TGTGCCAGCAGCCCGTTAGGGCCGTACGAGCAGTACTTC.

The gene calls are TRBV19 and TRBJ1-1; tentatively, D is TRBD1 (5 bases). Trimming removed 6 bases from V and 4 bases from J, with 15 bases in between. Germline values: CDR1 LNHDA, CDR2 SQIVND (reference sequence). The CDR3 spans 14 residues. The CDR3 DNA reads as TGTGCCAGTAGCCTGACCACCGGGGGCACTGAAGCTTTCTTT. Translating it yields CASSLTTGGTEAFF.

In regard to this clonotype: This may be a read error, as it is one base from a much larger clone. The V gene is TRBV5-1, the J gene TRBJ1-3, with D perhaps matching TRBD1 (5 bases). The CDR3 is 15 residues long. V lost 3 bases, J lost 2 bases, and 12 bases lay in between. Germline assignment: CDR1 SGHRS and CDR2 YFSETQ. DNA of the CDR3: TGCGCCAGCAGCTACGACAGTACCACTGGAAACACCATATATTTT. It specifies CASSYDSTTGNTIYF.

The chain links TRBV7-6 to TRBJ2-2; possibly TRBD1 for D (7 bases). The germline gives CDR1 SGHVS, CDR2 FNYEAQ. The CDR3 length is 18 residues. V was shortened by 0 bases and J by 6 bases, with 20 bases between the two germline ends. In DNA, the CDR3 is TGTGCCAGCAGCTTAGCGGCAGGGGGGCGGTTTACCGCCGGGGAGCTGTTTTTT. Its translation: CASSLAAGGRFTAGELFF.